The sequence of this TCR beta chain was determined in a study of blood T cell repertoires in COVID-19. Overall study context: The analysed material was cDNA or gDNA that came from T cells, B-cell-depleted T cells, or PBMCs.

The CDR3 runs 12 residues. Trimming removed 3 bases from V and 6 bases from J, with 11 bases in between. Germline loops: CDR1 DFQATT, CDR2 SNEGSKA (reference sequence). The data were produced by immunoSEQ multiplex PCR, yet TCRdb's version contains in-frame clones alone and is incomplete. The sample yields about 74,000 clones, about 83% seen once. Source material: peripheral blood. The chain carries TRBV20-1 and TRBJ1-1, with a possible D match to TRBD1 (6 bases). The TCR comes from an older man with acute or convalescent COVID-19. The CDR3 DNA sequence: TGCAGTGCTAGTTGGCAGGGGCCTGAAGCTTTCTTT. Translation gives CSASWQGPEAFF.